This T cell receptor (beta chain) originates from a study of beta chain features in type 1 diabetes. Study-wide points: Type 1 diabetes patients showed fewer insertions and more deletions at VDJ junctions. Researchers reported that naive, central memory and Treg TCRB repertoires appeared more similar in patients than in healthy donors. Researchers report that Type 1 diabetes patients had moderately but significantly shorter TCRB CDR3s across all four CD4+ subsets.

This clone turned up a few times. The antigen remains undetermined. Investigators reverse transcribed all isolated RNA, so they sequenced expressed TCRB transcripts. Naive, central memory and regulatory T cell samples produced a mean of about 3.4 million reads. Generated by immunoSEQ multiplex PCR, the TCRdb table keeps only in-frame clones and is missing some. Counted here are hundreds of thousands of clones, around 15% occurring once; the ten biggest clones make up 0.022%. There are 14 residues in the CDR3. The V gene end was trimmed by 6 bases and the J gene end by 3 bases; junction bases not matched to a gene: 2. In germline, CDR1 is SQVTM, CDR2 ANQGSEA.

The chain has TRBV29-1 and TRBJ2-1; 13 positions agree with TRBD2. The sample taken for sequencing was naive CD4+ T cells from blood. This sequence originates from a man younger than 30 with type 1 diabetes. CDR3 nucleotides: TGCAGCGTCCGGACTAGCGGGGGCTACAATGAGCAGTTCTTC. It codes for CSVRTSGGYNEQFF.